The 21 T cell receptor beta chains presented below share a single source sample, sequenced in a study of cytomegalovirus exposure and HLA in healthy donors. PCR was performed using 60 Vbeta and 13 Jbeta primers. This table comes from immunoSEQ multiplex PCR, and its TCRdb copy is limited to in-frame clones, with some not included. This table has approximately 180,000 clones, roughly 77% appearing once. Sequencing was performed on PBMCs. These receptors all come from a woman between 50 and 59 years old in good health and CMV-seronegative.

The chain joins TRBV5-1 to TRBJ2-1; 7 bases match TRBD2. Germline assignment: CDR1 SGHRS and CDR2 YFSETQ. The CDR3 totals 13 residues. V was pared by 0 bases and J by 7 bases, with 1 base of the junction left unmatched. CDR3 loop: CASSLVGGNEQFF. CDR3 nucleotides: TGCGCCAGCAGCTTGGTCGGGGGGAATGAGCAGTTCTTC.

The chain carries TRBV6-6 and TRBJ1-1, with a weak D call TRBD1 (5 bases). V lost 0 bases to trimming and J lost 3 bases, with 8 bases between them. The CDR3 consists of 14 residues. Germline V gene sequence: CDR1 MNHNY, CDR2 SVGAGI (reference sequence). CDR3 nucleotides: TGTGCCAGCAGTTACTCGTGGGGGGACACTGAAGCTTTCTTT. This gives the protein CASSYSWGDTEAFF.

This chain uses TRBV7-2 with TRBJ2-3, with 9 bases aligning to TRBD1. The CDR3 sequence is 15 residues long. The V segment lost 5 bases and the J segment 4 bases; nucleotides outside the gene matches: 7. In germline, CDR1 is SGHTA, CDR2 FQGNSA. The CDR3 bases are TGTGCCAGCAGCGTCCGACAGGGGGGCCCAGATACGCAGTATTTT. Translated, it gives CASSVRQGGPDTQYF.

V usage is TRBV11-2 and J usage is TRBJ1-4, with D uncertain. Germline CDR1 SGHAT, CDR2 FQNNGV. This CDR3 contains 16 residues. V shed 2 bases and J shed 4 bases, with 14 bases lying between them. The CDR3, as DNA: TGTGCCAGCAGCTTAAATCCAACCTCCTATAATGAAAAACTGTTTTTT. Protein product: CASSLNPTSYNEKLFF.

This clone was seen a few times. The CDR3 nucleotides are TGTGCCACCCAGACCGCCGGGACAGGGGTGGGCTACACCTTC. Encoded protein: CATQTAGTGVGYTF. The chain links TRBV6-5 to TRBJ1-2, with 10 nucleotides matching TRBD1. This CDR3 is built from 14 residues. V was clipped by 10 bases and J by 8 bases; unmatched bases: 13. The V gene's germline CDR1 is MNHEY and CDR2 SVGAGI.

The chain is built from TRBV29-1 and TRBJ1-1; tentatively, D is TRBD1 (6 bases). The germline CDR1 and CDR2 sequences are SQVTM and ANQGSEA. This CDR3 has 12 residues. Deletions cut 4 bases from V and 4 bases from J, with 10 bases between. CDR3 sequence (DNA): TGCAGCGTTGCCAGGGGCCTCACTGAAGCTTTCTTT. Translation gives CSVARGLTEAFF.

The V and J genes are TRBV5-6 and TRBJ2-7, with D possibly being TRBD2 (5 bases). The V end was cut by 1 base, the J end by 5 bases, with 13 bases between. The CDR3 has 14 residues. The germline CDR1 and CDR2 sequences are SGHDT and YYEEEE. The CDR3 DNA sequence: TGTGCCAGCAGCTTGATTGAGGGTTCCCACGAGCAGTACTTC. Residues: CASSLIEGSHEQYF.

The rearrangement uses TRBV7-2 and TRBJ2-7; weak D call: TRBD2 (7 bases). The germline V gene encodes CDR1 SGHTA and CDR2 FQGNSA. V gave up 5 bases and J gave up 0 bases, with 17 bases separating them. The CDR3 contains 16 residues. CDR3 region: CASSPEGGAISYEQYF. CDR3 DNA: TGTGCCAGCAGCCCAGAGGGGGGGGCGATCTCCTACGAGCAGTACTTC.

The chain carries TRBV5-4 and TRBJ2-7; D perhaps matches TRBD2 (6 bases). V was cut by 0 bases and J by 3 bases, with 13 bases left in between. CDR3 size: 15 residues. Germline assignment: CDR1 SGHNT and CDR2 YYREEE (reference sequence). Here the CDR3 reads CASSLGAGSLYEQYF. The CDR3 DNA reads as TGTGCCAGCAGCTTGGGTGCGGGGAGCCTCTACGAGCAGTACTTC.

This chain uses TRBV5-6 with TRBJ2-2, with a weak D call TRBD1 (5 bases). V shed 1 base and J shed 0 bases, with 10 bases lying between them. Germline assignment: CDR1 SGHDT and CDR2 YYEEEE. CDR3 size: 16 residues. Here the CDR3 reads CASSLIGQSNTGELFF. CDR3 nucleotides: TGTGCCAGCAGCTTGATCGGACAATCGAACACCGGGGAGCTGTTTTTT.

Turning to this clone: Germline is not matched at one junction end, which may reflect a read error. The chain recombines TRBV7-9 with TRBJ1-2, with 11 positions matching TRBD1. The CDR3 loop spans 14 amino acids. CDR1 is SEHNR, CDR2 FQNEAQ, per germline (reference sequence). The CDR3 spells CSSSLGQGDYGYTF. CDR3 bases: TGTTCCAGCAGCTTGGGACAGGGGGACTATGGCTACACCTTC.

The table lists this clone with a few counts. The chain joins TRBV29-1 to TRBJ1-4; D not certain. This CDR3 contains 12 residues. CDR1 and CDR2 from the germline V gene are SQVTM and ANQGSEA. V lost 4 bases to trimming and J lost 11 bases, with 14 bases between them. CDR3 residues: CSVGGFGEKLFF. CDR3 coding DNA: TGCAGCGTTGGGGGATTTGGGGAGAAACTGTTTTTT.

This clone was seen only once. The V and J genes are TRBV18 and TRBJ1-1; TRBD1 is a possible D gene (6 bases). The germline gives CDR1 KGHSH, CDR2 LQKENI. Trimming left V 5 bases short and J 1 base short, with 14 bases between. The CDR3 consists of 15 residues. The DNA for the CDR3 is TGTGCCAGCTCAGTTAGCCTACAGGGGAACACTGAAGCTTTCTTT. Amino acid sequence: CASSVSLQGNTEAFF.

The CDR3 nucleotides read TGTGCCAGCTCACCACGCCACGCGAGCTCCTACAATGAGCAGTTCTTC. Its translation is CASSPRHASSYNEQFF. The chain has TRBV18 and TRBJ2-1; no clear D gene. Between the trimmed V and J ends, which lost 1 base and 0 bases, there was a span of 10 bases. Germline CDR1 and CDR2: KGHSH and LQKENI. CDR3 size: 16 residues.

Turning to this clone: One junction end does not reproduce the germline sequence, and a read error may be involved. The genes are TRBV5-5 and TRBJ1-1; 8 nucleotides line up with TRBD1. This CDR3 has 16 amino acids. Germline CDR1 and CDR2: SGHKS and YYEKEE (reference sequence). The CDR3 DNA reads as TGTGCCAGCAGCTTTGGACAGGGAAATGTGAACACTGGAGCTTTCTTT. Its translation is CASSFGQGNVNTGAFF.

The chain carries TRBV10-3 and TRBJ1-5; D might be TRBD1 (5 bases). This CDR3 is built from 14 residues. Trimming left V 7 bases short and J 7 bases short, with 17 bases between. The germline CDR1 and CDR2 sequences are ENHRY and SYGVKD. CDR3 in amino acids: CAIKDAGGRQPQHF. The DNA for the CDR3 is TGTGCCATCAAGGATGCGGGGGGAAGGCAGCCCCAGCATTTT.

The V gene is TRBV7-3, the J gene TRBJ2-2; D might be TRBD1 (5 bases). This CDR3 comprises 13 residues. Between the trimmed V and J ends, which lost 5 bases and 5 bases, there was a span of 9 bases. Germline-derived CDR1 and CDR2 are SGHTA and FQGTGA. In DNA form, the CDR3 reads TGTGCCAGCAGCCAGGGCGTTACCGGGGAGCTGTTTTTT. Translating it yields CASSQGVTGELFF.

V is TRBV29-1 and J is TRBJ1-2; D gene ambiguous. Deletions cut 0 bases from V and 8 bases from J, with 13 bases between. The CDR3 has 13 residues. Germline V gives CDR1 SQVTM, CDR2 ANQGSEA. The CDR3 bases are TGCAGCGTTGAAGATGAAAACATCGGGGGCTACACCTTC. Amino acids: CSVEDENIGGYTF.

The genes are TRBV6-1 and TRBJ1-1, with 10 bases that match TRBD1. The CDR3 is made up of 16 amino acids. After removal of 4 bases from V and 7 bases from J, the junction contained 12 bases not matched to a gene. The V gene's germline CDR1 is MNHNS and CDR2 SASEGT. In DNA form, the CDR3 reads TGTGCCAGCAGTGCCGGGGACAGGGGAGTCTACAGTGAAGCTTTCTTT. It is translated as CASSAGDRGVYSEAFF.

V and J are TRBV7-9 and TRBJ2-2; TRBD2 agrees at 8 bases. J gave up 5 bases and V 1 base, and 6 bases lay outside the gene matches. The CDR3 has 16 residues. CDR1 is SEHNR, CDR2 FQNEAQ, per germline (reference sequence). The CDR3 sequence: CASSLGSGSVTGELFF. CDR3 nucleotide sequence: TGTGCCAGCAGCTTAGGAAGCGGGAGTGTAACCGGGGAGCTGTTTTTT.

This chain joins TRBV10-3 and TRBJ2-2, with 8 positions matching TRBD1. Germline CDR1 ENHRY, CDR2 SYGVKD. Trimming cost V 5 bases and J 5 bases; bases outside gene matches: 7. This CDR3 contains 15 residues. The CDR3 DNA reads as TGTGCCATCAGTTCGGACAGGGACATTACCGGGGAGCTGTTTTTT. This codes for CAISSDRDITGELFF.